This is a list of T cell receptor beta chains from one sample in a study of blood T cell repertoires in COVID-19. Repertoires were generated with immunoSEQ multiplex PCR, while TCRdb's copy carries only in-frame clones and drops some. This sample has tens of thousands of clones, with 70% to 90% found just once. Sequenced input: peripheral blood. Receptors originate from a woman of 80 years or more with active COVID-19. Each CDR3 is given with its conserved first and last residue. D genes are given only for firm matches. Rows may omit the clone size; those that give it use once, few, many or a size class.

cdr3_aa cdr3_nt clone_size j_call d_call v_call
CASSGGPKAGELFF TGCGCCAGCAGCGGAGGACCTAAGGCCGGGGAGCTGTTTTTT once TRBJ2-2 - TRBV5-1
CASSVGVTTMNTEAFF TGTGCCAGCAGCGTAGGAGTTACAACTATGAACACTGAAGCTTTCTTT - TRBJ1-1 - TRBV9
CASSQENRNYQPQHF TGCGCCAGCAGCCAAGAGAACAGGAACTATCAGCCCCAGCATTTT - TRBJ1-5 - TRBV4-3
CASSLSGAQNTEAFF TGTGCCAGCAGTTTATCAGGGGCCCAGAACACTGAAGCTTTCTTT - TRBJ1-1 - TRBV28
CASSLAGEHYEQYF TGTGCCAGCAGTTTGGCGGGGGAGCACTACGAGCAGTACTTC - TRBJ2-7 TRBD2 TRBV28
CASSLRQGASNQPQHF TGTGCCAGTAGTTTGCGACAGGGGGCCAGCAATCAGCCCCAGCATTTT - TRBJ1-5 TRBD1 TRBV19
CASRRVNSTDTQYF TGTGCAAGTCGCCGCGTTAATAGCACAGATACGCAGTATTTT - TRBJ2-3 - TRBV12-2
CASSRGGGQLAGRETQYF TGTGCCAGCAGCCGAGGGGGCGGCCAGCTGGCGGGTAGGGAGACCCAGTACTTC once TRBJ2-5 TRBD1 TRBV3-1/TRBV3-2
CASSLASGAFAEQFF TGTGCCAGCAGCTTAGCTAGCGGGGCCTTCGCGGAGCAGTTCTTC - TRBJ2-1 TRBD2 TRBV7-2
CASSLLLGTPNQPQHF TGTGCCAGCAGTTTACTCCTCGGGACACCCAATCAGCCCCAGCATTTT - TRBJ1-5 - TRBV28
CASSLVTAGPYEQYF TGTGCCAGCAGCTTAGTGACAGCTGGGCCCTACGAGCAGTACTTC - TRBJ2-7 - TRBV7-8
CASRLEGLEYEKLFF TGTGCCAGCAGACTTGAGGGCTTAGAATACGAAAAACTGTTTTTT few TRBJ1-4 - TRBV2
CASRLEGLADPQQYF TGTGCAAGTCGCTTAGAAGGACTAGCGGACCCCCAGCAGTATTTT - TRBJ2-3 - TRBV12-2
CASLRTTGNEQFF TGTGCCAGCTTGCGGACGACGGGGAATGAGCAGTTCTTC few TRBJ2-1 - TRBV2
CASRFLESTEAFF TGTGCCAGCAGATTCTTAGAGAGCACTGAAGCTTTCTTT - TRBJ1-1 - TRBV2
CSVERLEGTQYF TGCAGCGTTGAAAGGTTAGAGGGTACGCAGTATTTT - TRBJ2-3 - TRBV29-1
CASSPTRGSSYNEQFF TGTGCCAGCAGCCCCACCCGCGGGAGCTCCTACAATGAGCAGTTCTTC - TRBJ2-1 TRBD2 TRBV7-3
CASSQDRTGAYGYTF TGCGCCAGCAGCCAAGATAGGACAGGGGCCTATGGCTACACCTTC few TRBJ1-2 TRBD1 TRBV4-3
CASSVGVAGGLSYEQYF TGTGCCAGCAGCGTAGGGGTAGCGGGAGGCCTCTCCTACGAGCAGTACTTC - TRBJ2-7 TRBD2 TRBV9
CASSYGQKDSPLHF TGCGCCAGCAGTTATGGACAGAAGGATTCACCCCTCCACTTT - TRBJ1-6 - TRBV5-1
CATSRAGTTYSEQFF TGTGCCACCAGCAGAGCTGGGACTACCTACAGTGAGCAGTTCTTC - TRBJ2-1 TRBD2 TRBV15
CASRVSLREQYF TGTGCCAGCAGGGTATCACTACGCGAGCAGTACTTC once TRBJ2-7 - TRBV28
CASSLGTVEAFF TGTGCCAGCAGCCTAGGGACAGTTGAAGCTTTCTTT once TRBJ1-1 TRBD1 TRBV11-2
CASSSSRQDYNSPLHF TGTGCCAGTAGTTCCTCCAGACAGGACTATAATTCACCCCTCCACTTT - TRBJ1-6 - TRBV19
CASSLSLGPPTGELFF TGCGCCAGCAGCTTGTCCCTGGGGCCTCCCACCGGGGAGCTGTTTTTT - TRBJ2-2 - TRBV5-1
CASSGNRGNSPLHF TGTGCCAGCAGCGGCAACAGAGGGAATTCACCCCTCCACTTT - TRBJ1-6 - TRBV4-2
CASSGTSVWNEQFF TGTGCCAGTAGCGGGACTAGCGTTTGGAATGAGCAGTTCTTC - TRBJ2-1 TRBD2 TRBV19
CASSDPGTTYEQYF TGCGCCAGCAGCGACCCCGGGACTACCTACGAGCAGTACTTC - TRBJ2-7 TRBD2 TRBV5-1
CASSLQGYEQYF TGCGCCAGCAGCTTACAGGGTTACGAGCAGTACTTC - TRBJ2-7 - TRBV5-1
CASSPRGTYEQYF TGTGCCAGCAGCCCCCGGGGAACCTACGAGCAGTACTTC - TRBJ2-7 - TRBV3-1/TRBV3-2
CASSQEGGNQPQHF TGCGCCAGCAGTCAAGAAGGGGGCAATCAGCCCCAGCATTTT few TRBJ1-5 - TRBV5-1
CASGSGTSGELFF TGTGCCAGTGGGAGCGGGACATCCGGGGAGCTGTTTTTT - TRBJ2-2 - TRBV19
CASSLLGLADRTDTQYF TGTGCCAGCAGCTTACTAGGCCTAGCGGATCGCACAGATACGCAGTATTTT - TRBJ2-3 TRBD2 TRBV7-8
CASSISQGNQPQHF TGTGCCAGTAGTATTAGTCAGGGCAATCAGCCCCAGCATTTT - TRBJ1-5 - TRBV19
CASSLVSQGTPEQYF TGTGCCAGCTCACTCGTATCCCAGGGGACCCCCGAGCAGTACTTC - TRBJ2-7 - TRBV18
CSAGTGLTQPQHF TGCAGCGCTGGGACAGGCCTAACACAGCCCCAGCATTTT - TRBJ1-5 TRBD1 TRBV29-1
CASSRTGRNTDTQYF TGTGCCAGCAGTAGGACAGGGCGAAACACAGATACGCAGTATTTT - TRBJ2-3 TRBD1 TRBV7-9
CASSRSWDKNYEQYF TGCGCCAGCAGCCGTTCGTGGGACAAGAACTACGAGCAGTACTTC - TRBJ2-7 - TRBV4-1
CASSQAAKGLVATNEKLFF TGCGCCAGCAGCCAAGCCGCGAAGGGACTGGTTGCAACTAATGAAAAACTGTTTTTT - TRBJ1-4 - TRBV4-3
CASSSRQGLGELFF TGTGCCAGCAGTTCCCGCCAGGGGTTGGGGGAGCTGTTTTTT - TRBJ2-2 - TRBV11-3
CSVVGGGNTEAFF TGCAGCGTTGTAGGAGGAGGGAACACTGAAGCTTTCTTT - TRBJ1-1 - TRBV29-1
CASSFLEEGETQYF TGTGCCAGCAGTTTCCTGGAGGAGGGAGAGACCCAGTACTTC - TRBJ2-5 - TRBV28
CAISARTSQETQYF TGTGCCATCAGTGCGAGGACTAGCCAAGAGACCCAGTACTTC - TRBJ2-5 TRBD2 TRBV10-3
CASSLGTSGSYNEQFF TGTGCCAGCAGCTTAGGGACTAGCGGCTCCTACAATGAGCAGTTCTTC - TRBJ2-1 TRBD2 TRBV11-3
CASSLELAGGRDEQYF TGCGCCAGCAGCTTGGAACTAGCGGGGGGAAGGGACGAGCAGTACTTC - TRBJ2-7 TRBD2 TRBV5-1
CAGSLADGRREKLFF TGTGCCGGCAGCTTAGCGGACGGGAGGAGAGAAAAACTGTTTTTT - TRBJ1-4 - TRBV7-9
CASSWAEEKLFF TGTGCCAGCAGCTGGGCGGAGGAGAAACTGTTTTTT - TRBJ1-4 - TRBV5-5
CASSILDSVNYGYTF TGTGCCAGTAGTATCCTGGACAGCGTTAACTATGGCTACACCTTC - TRBJ1-2 - TRBV19